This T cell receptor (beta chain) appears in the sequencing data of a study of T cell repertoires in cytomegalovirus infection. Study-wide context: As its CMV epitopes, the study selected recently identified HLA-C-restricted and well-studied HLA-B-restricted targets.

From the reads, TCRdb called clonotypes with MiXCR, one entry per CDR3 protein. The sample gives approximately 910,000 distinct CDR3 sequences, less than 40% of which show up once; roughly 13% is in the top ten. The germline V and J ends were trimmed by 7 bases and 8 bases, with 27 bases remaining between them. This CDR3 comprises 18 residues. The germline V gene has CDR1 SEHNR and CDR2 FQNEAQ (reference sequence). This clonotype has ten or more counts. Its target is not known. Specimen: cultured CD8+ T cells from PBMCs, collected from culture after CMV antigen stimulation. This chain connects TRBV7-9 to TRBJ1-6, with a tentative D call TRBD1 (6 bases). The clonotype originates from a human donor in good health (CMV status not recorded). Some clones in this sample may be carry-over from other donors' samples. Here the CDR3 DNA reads TGTGCCAGCACCCCCCTTGCACCTGGCAGGGGTCTCGATTCACCCCTCCACTTT. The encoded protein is CASTPLAPGRGLDSPLHF.